This T cell receptor (beta chain) comes out of a study of Tregs in tolerant kidney transplant recipients. Turning to the study itself: CD4+CD25+CD127- cells came from approximately three-day belatacept mixed lymphocyte reactions, some with roughly 5-day graft donor restimulation. Study-wide findings and caveats: Few patients were studied, so findings need validation in larger groups. This study did not directly address biological reproducibility.

Germline V gene data show CDR1 as WSHSY and CDR2 as SAAADI. There are 10 residues in the CDR3. Trimming removed 6 bases at V and 8 bases at J, with 8 bases between. Repertoires were generated with immunoSEQ multiplex PCR, while TCRdb's copy carries only in-frame clones and drops some. Altogether roughly 40,000 clones are present, around 95% being singletons, with the ten largest covering around 0.35%. This clone was seen once. Its specificity is unknown. The clonotype was recovered from a human donor in good health. The chain recombines TRBV10-2 with TRBJ2-7, with D unresolved. The source material was Tregs from blood cultured with allogeneic cells. The CDR3 bases are TGCGCCAGCAGCTCAGTGCAGCAGTACTTC. Its translation is CASSSVQQYF.